Listed below are T cell receptor beta chains from one sample, sequenced in a study of radiotherapy plus CTLA-4 blockade in lung cancer. Clones were sequenced by immunoSEQ multiplex PCR, and TCRdb holds only the in-frame ones, with some missing. The sample carries approximately 83,000 clones, more than 60% recorded once. The specimen was peripheral blood, collected from a patient treated with radiotherapy plus ipilimumab. The receptor set was obtained from a human donor with non-small cell lung cancer who had a partial response to radiotherapy plus ipilimumab. Some clones in this sample may be carry-over from other donors' samples. Both conserved end residues are part of each CDR3. D genes are given only for firm matches. Rows give clone size only sometimes, using once, few, many, or a class for an expanded clone.

TRBJ2-2,-,TRBD1,TRBV5-4,TGTGCCAGCAGCCGTCGGACAGGGGACACCGGGGAGCTGTTTTTT,CASSRRTGDTGELFF
TRBJ2-5,-,TRBD1,TRBV10-1,TGCGCCAGCAGTGATGTTGGGGACAGGGGAAGGGAGACCCAGTACTTC,CASSDVGDRGRETQYF
TRBJ1-6,few,-,TRBV7-9,TGTGCCAGCAGCTCCTCCAGGGCAGGCACACCCCTCCACTTT,CASSSSRAGTPLHF
TRBJ2-7,few,TRBD2,TRBV10-2,TGCGCCAGTGAAGGGGAGGGGTACGAGCAGTACTTC,CASEGEGYEQYF
TRBJ1-1,-,TRBD1,TRBV5-4,TGTGCCAGCAGCGGGGGACAGTTAAACACTGAAGCTTTCTTT,CASSGGQLNTEAFF
TRBJ1-1,-,TRBD1,TRBV10-2,TGCGCCAGCAGAACCATTCAGGGGGCAGGGACTGAAGCTTTCTTT,CASRTIQGAGTEAFF
TRBJ2-1,-,TRBD2,TRBV11-2,TGTGCCAGCAGCTTAGATTATGCGGGGGGGCCCAATGAGCAGTTCTTC,CASSLDYAGGPNEQFF
TRBJ2-2,few,-,TRBV6-6,TGTGCCAGCCTTGGGCCCGGGGAGCTGTTTTTT,CASLGPGELFF
TRBJ1-1,few,-,TRBV30,TGTGCCTGGAGTAGGGGCAGGACGAACACTGAAGCTTTCTTT,CAWSRGRTNTEAFF
TRBJ2-5,-,-,TRBV5-8,TGTGCCAGCAGCTTTCAGCAGGGCGGAGCGGAGACCCAGTACTTC,CASSFQQGGAETQYF
TRBJ2-2,-,-,TRBV7-3,TGTGCCAGCAGCGCAGGTTCGAACACCGGGGAGCTGTTTTTT,CASSAGSNTGELFF
TRBJ1-2,few,TRBD1,TRBV7-9,TGTGCCAGCAGCTTAGTGGGGGGACAGGACTATGGCTACACCTTC,CASSLVGGQDYGYTF
TRBJ2-2,-,-,TRBV11-2,TGTGCCAGCAGCTTAATCCGGAACACCGGGGAGCTGTTTTTT,CASSLIRNTGELFF
TRBJ2-2,-,-,TRBV2,TGTGCCAGCAGTGAAGCGACACGCAGGAACACCGGGGAGCTGTTTTTT,CASSEATRRNTGELFF
TRBJ1-3,few,-,TRBV19,TGTGCCAGTAGTATACGGCAGGGTATCTCTGGAAACACCATATATTTT,CASSIRQGISGNTIYF
TRBJ1-4,-,TRBD1,TRBV28,TGTGCCAGCAGACAGGGGAATGAAAAACTGTTTTTT,CASRQGNEKLFF
TRBJ1-1,-,-,TRBV19,TGTGCCAGTAGTATGGCAGGGCGGTTAGTTTCAGCTTTCTTT,CASSMAGRLVSAFF
TRBJ2-7,-,-,TRBV5-1,TGCGCCAGCAGCCCGGGGACACCAGCTATTTACGAGCAGTACTTC,CASSPGTPAIYEQYF
TRBJ1-5,-,-,TRBV11-2,TGTGCCAGCAGCTTAGATCCTAGGGGAGGGCAGCCCCAGCATTTT,CASSLDPRGGQPQHF
TRBJ2-5,few,TRBD2,TRBV4-3,TGCGCCAGCAGCCAAGCCCCGACAGCGGGGGGTTATGAGACCCAGTACTTC,CASSQAPTAGGYETQYF
TRBJ1-1,-,-,TRBV18,TGTGCCAGCTCACCTGGAGGGAACACTGAAGCTTTCTTT,CASSPGGNTEAFF
TRBJ2-2,once,-,TRBV27,TGTGCCAGCAGTTTCCTCAGACTACAGGGAACCGGGGAGCTGTTTTTT,CASSFLRLQGTGELFF
TRBJ2-1,-,TRBD1,TRBV2,TGTGCCAGCAATCCGCCGGCAAGGACAGGGGCCTCCTGGAATGAGCAGTTCTTC,CASNPPARTGASWNEQFF
TRBJ1-1,-,TRBD1,TRBV28,TGTGCCAGCAGTTCGCTCGCGCCCGGGACAGAGACTGAAGCTTTCTTT,CASSSLAPGTETEAFF
TRBJ2-7,-,-,TRBV20-1,TGCAGTGCCCCGCGGGGCAGCGAGCAGTACTTC,CSAPRGSEQYF
TRBJ2-6,-,-,TRBV6-6,TGTGCCAGCAGTTATTCCAGGGAGGCTGGGGCCAACGTCCTGACTTTC,CASSYSREAGANVLTF
TRBJ2-3,-,-,TRBV19,TGTGCCAGTAGTCGGGCTAGCGGCACAGATACGCAGTATTTT,CASSRASGTDTQYF
TRBJ2-3,-,-,TRBV5-4,TGTGCCAGCGGGCGGGACTTCACAGATACGCAGTATTTT,CASGRDFTDTQYF
TRBJ1-1,-,-,TRBV6-1,TGTGCCAGCAGCGTAACCCGAGGGACTGAAGCTTTCTTT,CASSVTRGTEAFF
TRBJ2-4,-,TRBD1,TRBV7-2,TGTGCCAGCAGCCCCCGGTCGCAGGGGGCGCGAAACATTCAGTACTTC,CASSPRSQGARNIQYF
TRBJ1-2,-,-,TRBV28,TGTGCCAGCAGTTTTGGGCACCAAGCTAACTATGGCTACACCTTC,CASSFGHQANYGYTF
TRBJ2-2,-,-,TRBV11-2,TGTGCCAGCAGCTTAGGAACAGGGACCGGGGAGCTGTTTTTT,CASSLGTGTGELFF
TRBJ1-5,-,-,TRBV4-2,TGTGCCAGCAGCCAGCTGGACGGGGGGAATCAGCCCCAGCATTTT,CASSQLDGGNQPQHF
TRBJ1-2,-,TRBD1,TRBV28,TGTGCCAGCAGTTTGGGACAGGGCGCCCATGGCTACACCTTC,CASSLGQGAHGYTF
TRBJ2-5,-,TRBD2,TRBV7-3,TGTGCCAGCAGCTTAGGGCCTAGCGGGGGCTCCGGGGAGACCCAGTACTTC,CASSLGPSGGSGETQYF
TRBJ2-3,-,TRBD1,TRBV18,TGTGCCAGCTCACTGGACAGGGGGAGGACAGATACGCAGTATTTT,CASSLDRGRTDTQYF
TRBJ2-1,-,TRBD2,TRBV7-8,TGTGCCAGCAGCCACACCGGGACTATATCAAATGAGCAGTTCTTC,CASSHTGTISNEQFF
TRBJ1-2,-,TRBD1,TRBV11-3,TGTGCCAGCAGCTTAAGGACAGGGGGTGACTATGGCTACACCTTC,CASSLRTGGDYGYTF
TRBJ2-2,-,TRBD1,TRBV6-1,TGTGCCAGCAGTGAATTTTGGCAGGGGGCTTCCGGGGAGCTGTTTTTT,CASSEFWQGASGELFF
TRBJ2-3,-,TRBD2,TRBV5-1,TGCGCCAGCACGACTAGCGGGGGGGCCACAGATACGCAGTATTTT,CASTTSGGATDTQYF
TRBJ1-1,-,TRBD1,TRBV18,TGTGCCAGCTCACCGTTCTGGGGCAGGGGGTTTTCTGAAGCTTTCTTT,CASSPFWGRGFSEAFF
TRBJ1-5,-,-,TRBV18,TGTGCCAGCTCCCAACAGGGCAAAGTTAGCAATCAGCCCCAGCATTTT,CASSQQGKVSNQPQHF
TRBJ2-7,-,TRBD1,TRBV7-9,TGTGCCAGCAGCTCCAGGGGGCGCGAGCAGTACTTC,CASSSRGREQYF
TRBJ2-7,-,-,TRBV5-4,TGTGCCAGCAGCTTAGGGCTAGCGAGCTACGAGCAGTACTTC,CASSLGLASYEQYF
TRBJ1-5,-,TRBD1,TRBV6-6,TGTGCCAGCAGTTACGAGAGGACAGGGGTCAATCAGCCCCAGCATTTT,CASSYERTGVNQPQHF
TRBJ2-5,-,-,TRBV19,TGTGCCAGTAGTACCCGAGCGAATCAAGAGACCCAGTACTTC,CASSTRANQETQYF
TRBJ2-7,-,TRBD2,TRBV7-9,TGTGCCAGCAGCCCAGGACTAGCGGGAGACGAGCAGTACTTC,CASSPGLAGDEQYF
TRBJ1-5,-,-,TRBV19,TGTGCCAGTAGTATAGGTCGTAATCAGCCCCAGCATTTT,CASSIGRNQPQHF
TRBJ2-7,-,TRBD2,TRBV4-1,TGCGCCAGCAGCCAAGACCTAGCGGGAGGCGAGCAGTACTTC,CASSQDLAGGEQYF
TRBJ1-4,-,-,TRBV29-1,TGCAGCGCTGAGGGGGGGGTTGTTGAAAAACTGTTTTTT,CSAEGGVVEKLFF
TRBJ1-4,-,-,TRBV5-1,TGCGCCAGCAACCCGGGAACTAATGAAAAACTGTTTTTT,CASNPGTNEKLFF
TRBJ2-5,-,TRBD2,TRBV19,TGTGCCAGCCAAAGAAACAGACGGGAGGAGGAGACCCAGTACTTC,CASQRNRREEETQYF
TRBJ2-5,-,-,TRBV19,TGTGCCAGTAGATCCGGACACTTTGGAGAGACCCAGTACTTC,CASRSGHFGETQYF
TRBJ2-7,-,-,TRBV6-6,TGTGCCAGCAGGGCCGAGGCGGGTTTCCACGAGCAGTACTTC,CASRAEAGFHEQYF
TRBJ1-1,once,-,TRBV7-9,TGTGCCAGCAGCCCACAGGTTTTATATGAAGCTTTCTTT,CASSPQVLYEAFF
TRBJ1-2,-,-,TRBV27,TGTGCCAGCAGACGCCCCGAGGCGGGTGCTTATGGCTACACCTTC,CASRRPEAGAYGYTF
TRBJ1-2,-,TRBD1,TRBV5-1,TGCGCCAGCAGCTTGGATGGGCCAGGGGGCTTCTATGGCTACACCTTC,CASSLDGPGGFYGYTF